A single TCR beta chain is shown here with its context. The data were obtained in a study of T cells in Graves' hyperthyroidism and ophthalmopathy. The germline CDR1 and CDR2 sequences are LNHDA and SQIVND (reference sequence). V lost 5 bases to trimming and J lost 4 bases, with 13 bases between them. The length of the CDR3 is 14 residues. TCR beta CDR3 regions were amplified from RNA. Primed by the HTBI set, a first-round RT-PCR was run on the TCR CDR3. TCRdb used MiXCR to reprocess the multiplex PCR reads, holding one entry per CDR3 protein. The sample holds about 620,000 distinct CDR3 sequences; around 15% are singletons and the top ten take 3.8%.

The chain employs TRBV19 and TRBJ2-3; the D gene could be TRBD1 or TRBD2 (5 bases each). The TCR was taken from a young woman with Graves' hyperthyroidism. Sequencing was done on a sample of blood. The chain's CDR3 is CASSPGTHPDTQYF. In DNA, the CDR3 is TGTGCCAGTAGTCCGGGGACCCATCCAGATACGCAGTATTTT.